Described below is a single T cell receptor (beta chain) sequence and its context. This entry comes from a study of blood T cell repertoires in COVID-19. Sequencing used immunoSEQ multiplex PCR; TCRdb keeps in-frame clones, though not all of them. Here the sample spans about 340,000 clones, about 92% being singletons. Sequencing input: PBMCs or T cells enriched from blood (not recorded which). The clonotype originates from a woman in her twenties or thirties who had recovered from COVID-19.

CDR3 in DNA: TGTGCCAGCTCACAATTAACACTCTATCCGGGGGTCTCCTACGAGCAGTACTTC. It encodes CASSQLTLYPGVSYEQYF. The chain couples TRBV18 to TRBJ2-7, with D possibly being TRBD2 (6 bases). V was shortened by 4 bases and J by 0 bases, with 22 bases between the two germline ends. From germline, CDR1 is KGHSH and CDR2 LQKENI. This CDR3 comprises 18 residues. Drawing the rest from reference TRBV18 and TRBJ2-7, the complete variable domain is NAGVMQNPRHLVRRRGQEARLRCSPMKGHSHVYWYRQLPEEGLKFMVYLQKENIIDESGMPKERFSAEFPKEGPSILRIQQVVRGDSAAYFCASSQLTLYPGVSYEQYFGPGTRLTVT.